This T cell receptor beta chain stems from a study of vaccination effects on CD4 cells after COVID-19. The authors isolated CD4+ T cells after 10 days of culture. Half of the medium was exchanged for IL-2 medium on both days 3 and 7. As concerns this clone: Its specificity is not known.

Generated by immunoSEQ multiplex PCR, the TCRdb table keeps only in-frame clones and is missing some. The data contain about 74,000 clones, roughly 80% of them singletons. Germline-derived CDR1 and CDR2 are SGHKS and YYEKEE (reference sequence). Trimming stripped 1 base from V and 9 bases from J, with 11 bases between. This CDR3 is built from 14 residues. The study's findings and limits: Clones arising from infection and from vaccination showed marked clonal contraction late after vaccination. The vaccine-induced clones of healthy vaccinees included only 1 of 255 that cross-reacted with common cold coronaviruses.

This chain joins TRBV5-5 and TRBJ1-6; a weak D match, TRBD1 (5 bases). The material was CD4+ T cells from PBMCs cultured without peptide, obtained before COVID-19 vaccination. The sequence came from a human donor who received a COVID-19 vaccine. The CDR3 coding sequence is TGTGCCAGCAGCTTGTTTGGGGGTTTTTCACCCCTCCACTTT. Translating it yields CASSLFGGFSPLHF. Variable domain in full (rest from reference TRBV5-5 and TRBJ1-6): DAGVTQSPTHLIKTRGQQVTLRCSPISGHKSVSWYQQVLGQGPQFIFQYYEKEERGRGNFPDRFSARQFPNYSSELNVNALLLGDSALYLCASSLFGGFSPLHFGNGTRLTVT.